This TCR beta chain was identified in a study of T cells after yellow fever vaccination. Study context: It was with CD3, CD45RA, CCR7 and CD95 that the EM, EMRA, CM and Tscm memory subsets were sorted.

Study observations and caveats: Reappearance after the booster was seen for most primary-vaccination clones, at 95% to 96% CD4 and 88% CD8. Just a small share of clonotypes turned up in the CD4 compartment as well as the CD8 compartment.

This CDR3 contains 14 residues. Germline CDR1 and CDR2: SEHNR and FQNEAQ (reference sequence). Trimming pared 1 base from V and 3 bases from J, leaving 7 bases between. In its sample, this clonotype was seen many times. 5'RACE template switching added a universal primer site and UMIs to TCR cDNA. TCRdb re-analysed the 5' RACE reads in MiXCR, keeping a single row per CDR3 protein. The sample includes more than 25,000 distinct CDR3 sequences, 4% to 5% of them seen just once. Here the sequenced sample was PBMCs, either bulk or a sorted T-cell subset (CD4+, CD8+, memory, or dextramer-sorted; not recorded which), taken on the day of the yellow fever booster vaccination. The receptor's source is a man aged 18 to 30 who received the YFV17D yellow fever vaccine. The chain uses TRBV7-9 and TRBJ1-5, with D tentatively TRBD1 (5 bases). CDR3 in amino acids: CASSLEDTNQPQHF. In DNA form, the CDR3 reads TGTGCCAGCAGCTTAGAGGACACCAATCAGCCCCAGCATTTT.